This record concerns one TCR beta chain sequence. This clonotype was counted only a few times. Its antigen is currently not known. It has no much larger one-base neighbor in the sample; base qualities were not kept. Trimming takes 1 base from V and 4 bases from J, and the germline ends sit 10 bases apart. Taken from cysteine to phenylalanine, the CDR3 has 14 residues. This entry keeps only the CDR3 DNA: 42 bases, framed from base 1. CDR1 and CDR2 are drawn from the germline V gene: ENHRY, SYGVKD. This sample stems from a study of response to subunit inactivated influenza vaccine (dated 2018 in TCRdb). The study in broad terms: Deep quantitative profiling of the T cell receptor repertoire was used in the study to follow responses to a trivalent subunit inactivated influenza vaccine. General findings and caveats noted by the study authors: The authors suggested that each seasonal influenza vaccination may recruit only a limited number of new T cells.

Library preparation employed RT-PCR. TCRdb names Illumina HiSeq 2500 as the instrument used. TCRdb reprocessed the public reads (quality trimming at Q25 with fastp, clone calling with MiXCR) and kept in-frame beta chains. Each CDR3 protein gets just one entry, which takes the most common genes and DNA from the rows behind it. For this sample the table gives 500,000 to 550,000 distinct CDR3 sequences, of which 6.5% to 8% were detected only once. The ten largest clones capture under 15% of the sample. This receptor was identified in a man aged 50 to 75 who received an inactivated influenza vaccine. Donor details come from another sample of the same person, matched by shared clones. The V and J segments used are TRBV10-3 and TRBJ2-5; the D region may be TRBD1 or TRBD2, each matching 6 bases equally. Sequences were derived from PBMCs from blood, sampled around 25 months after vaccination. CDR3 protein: CAISEFGGRETQYF. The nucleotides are TGTGCCATCAGTGAGTTTGGGGGGCGAGAGACCCAGTACTTC.